This record covers a single T cell receptor beta chain. TCRdb re-analysed the RT-PCR reads in MiXCR, keeping a single row per CDR3 protein. The data show more than 550,000 distinct CDR3 sequences, approximately 15% seen once. Trimming shortened V by 11 bases and J by 4 bases, and 15 bases separated the two germline ends. The CDR3 sequence is 12 residues long. Germline V lookup: CDR1 MDHEN, CDR2 SYDVKM. The clonotype was recovered from a female donor in good health, serving as a healthy control. The sample consisted of memory CD4+ T cells from blood. The chain is built from TRBV28 and TRBJ2-7; D is ambiguous. The CDR3 coding sequence is TGTGCCGGCAACGAAAGAGTTTACGAGCAGTACTTC. It codes for CAGNERVYEQYF.